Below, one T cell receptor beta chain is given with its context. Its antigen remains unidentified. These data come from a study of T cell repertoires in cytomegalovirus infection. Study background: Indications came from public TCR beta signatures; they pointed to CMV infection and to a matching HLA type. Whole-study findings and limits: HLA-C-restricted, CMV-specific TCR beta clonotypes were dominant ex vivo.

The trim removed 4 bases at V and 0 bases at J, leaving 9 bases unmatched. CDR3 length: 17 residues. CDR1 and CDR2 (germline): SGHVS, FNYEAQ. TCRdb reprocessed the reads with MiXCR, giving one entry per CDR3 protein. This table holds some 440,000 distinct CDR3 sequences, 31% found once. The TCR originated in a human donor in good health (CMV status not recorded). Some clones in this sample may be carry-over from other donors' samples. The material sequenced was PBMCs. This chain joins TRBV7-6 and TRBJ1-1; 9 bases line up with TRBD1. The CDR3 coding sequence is TGTGCCAGCAGCTGGCCGGGACAGGGATCGATGAACACTGAAGCTTTCTTT. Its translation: CASSWPGQGSMNTEAFF. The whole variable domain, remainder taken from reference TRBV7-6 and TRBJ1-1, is GAGVSQSPRYKVTKRGQDVALRCDPISGHVSLYWYRQALGQGPEFLTYFNYEAQQDKSGLPNDRFSAERPEGSISTLTIQRTEQRDSAMYRCASSWPGQGSMNTEAFFGQGTRLTVV.